The 4 T cell receptor beta chains listed next were all sequenced from one sample in a study of T cells in Graves' hyperthyroidism and ophthalmopathy. Amplification yielded TCR beta CDR3 regions, with RNA transcripts as the source. When the TCR CDR3 underwent first-round RT-PCR, the HTBI primer set was used. TCRdb used MiXCR to reprocess the multiplex PCR reads, holding one entry per CDR3 protein. The sample comprises 400,000 or so distinct CDR3 sequences, approximately 15% of which are singletons, and about 19% rests with the top ten. The sequenced sample consisted of blood. All receptors come from a woman between 25 and 40 years old with Graves' ophthalmopathy.

The J gene is TRBJ2-3, the V gene TRBV27; maybe TRBD2 (5 bases). Germline CDR1 reads MNHEY; CDR2 reads SMNVEV (reference sequence). The CDR3 sequence is 15 residues long. The V gene lost 2 bases and the J gene lost 4 bases, with 13 bases spanning the gap. CDR3 DNA: TGTGCCAGCAGTTTAATCGCTAGCTTGGCAGATACGCAGTATTTT. Protein: CASSLIASLADTQYF.

This clonotype was counted many times. This chain uses TRBV18 with TRBJ2-3, with 8 bases that match TRBD1. After removal of 2 bases from V and 2 bases from J, the junction contained 9 bases not matched to a gene. Looked up from germline, CDR1 is KGHSH and CDR2 is LQKENI. This CDR3 comprises 17 residues. The chain's CDR3 is CASSPVAGGSLTDTQYF. In DNA, the CDR3 is TGTGCCAGCTCACCAGTAGCAGGGGGCTCCCTCACAGATACGCAGTATTTT.

Note on this clonotype: The germline gene is not matched at one end of the junction; a read error may be the cause. The J gene is TRBJ1-5, the V gene TRBV12-3 or TRBV12-4; D not resolved. The CDR3 totals 13 residues. The CDR3 nucleotides read TGTGCCAGCAGCCTCTCGAGCAATCAGCCCCGGCATTTT. It encodes CASSLSSNQPRHF.

This clonotype appeared many times. The CDR3 region is CASTSTGTGGRTEAFF. CDR3 in DNA: TGTGCCAGCACCTCAACCGGGACAGGGGGACGCACTGAAGCTTTCTTT. The V call is TRBV12-3 or TRBV12-4, the J call TRBJ1-1, with 11 nucleotides matching TRBD1. This CDR3 has 16 residues. J lost 4 bases, V lost 7 bases, and 11 bases had no gene match.